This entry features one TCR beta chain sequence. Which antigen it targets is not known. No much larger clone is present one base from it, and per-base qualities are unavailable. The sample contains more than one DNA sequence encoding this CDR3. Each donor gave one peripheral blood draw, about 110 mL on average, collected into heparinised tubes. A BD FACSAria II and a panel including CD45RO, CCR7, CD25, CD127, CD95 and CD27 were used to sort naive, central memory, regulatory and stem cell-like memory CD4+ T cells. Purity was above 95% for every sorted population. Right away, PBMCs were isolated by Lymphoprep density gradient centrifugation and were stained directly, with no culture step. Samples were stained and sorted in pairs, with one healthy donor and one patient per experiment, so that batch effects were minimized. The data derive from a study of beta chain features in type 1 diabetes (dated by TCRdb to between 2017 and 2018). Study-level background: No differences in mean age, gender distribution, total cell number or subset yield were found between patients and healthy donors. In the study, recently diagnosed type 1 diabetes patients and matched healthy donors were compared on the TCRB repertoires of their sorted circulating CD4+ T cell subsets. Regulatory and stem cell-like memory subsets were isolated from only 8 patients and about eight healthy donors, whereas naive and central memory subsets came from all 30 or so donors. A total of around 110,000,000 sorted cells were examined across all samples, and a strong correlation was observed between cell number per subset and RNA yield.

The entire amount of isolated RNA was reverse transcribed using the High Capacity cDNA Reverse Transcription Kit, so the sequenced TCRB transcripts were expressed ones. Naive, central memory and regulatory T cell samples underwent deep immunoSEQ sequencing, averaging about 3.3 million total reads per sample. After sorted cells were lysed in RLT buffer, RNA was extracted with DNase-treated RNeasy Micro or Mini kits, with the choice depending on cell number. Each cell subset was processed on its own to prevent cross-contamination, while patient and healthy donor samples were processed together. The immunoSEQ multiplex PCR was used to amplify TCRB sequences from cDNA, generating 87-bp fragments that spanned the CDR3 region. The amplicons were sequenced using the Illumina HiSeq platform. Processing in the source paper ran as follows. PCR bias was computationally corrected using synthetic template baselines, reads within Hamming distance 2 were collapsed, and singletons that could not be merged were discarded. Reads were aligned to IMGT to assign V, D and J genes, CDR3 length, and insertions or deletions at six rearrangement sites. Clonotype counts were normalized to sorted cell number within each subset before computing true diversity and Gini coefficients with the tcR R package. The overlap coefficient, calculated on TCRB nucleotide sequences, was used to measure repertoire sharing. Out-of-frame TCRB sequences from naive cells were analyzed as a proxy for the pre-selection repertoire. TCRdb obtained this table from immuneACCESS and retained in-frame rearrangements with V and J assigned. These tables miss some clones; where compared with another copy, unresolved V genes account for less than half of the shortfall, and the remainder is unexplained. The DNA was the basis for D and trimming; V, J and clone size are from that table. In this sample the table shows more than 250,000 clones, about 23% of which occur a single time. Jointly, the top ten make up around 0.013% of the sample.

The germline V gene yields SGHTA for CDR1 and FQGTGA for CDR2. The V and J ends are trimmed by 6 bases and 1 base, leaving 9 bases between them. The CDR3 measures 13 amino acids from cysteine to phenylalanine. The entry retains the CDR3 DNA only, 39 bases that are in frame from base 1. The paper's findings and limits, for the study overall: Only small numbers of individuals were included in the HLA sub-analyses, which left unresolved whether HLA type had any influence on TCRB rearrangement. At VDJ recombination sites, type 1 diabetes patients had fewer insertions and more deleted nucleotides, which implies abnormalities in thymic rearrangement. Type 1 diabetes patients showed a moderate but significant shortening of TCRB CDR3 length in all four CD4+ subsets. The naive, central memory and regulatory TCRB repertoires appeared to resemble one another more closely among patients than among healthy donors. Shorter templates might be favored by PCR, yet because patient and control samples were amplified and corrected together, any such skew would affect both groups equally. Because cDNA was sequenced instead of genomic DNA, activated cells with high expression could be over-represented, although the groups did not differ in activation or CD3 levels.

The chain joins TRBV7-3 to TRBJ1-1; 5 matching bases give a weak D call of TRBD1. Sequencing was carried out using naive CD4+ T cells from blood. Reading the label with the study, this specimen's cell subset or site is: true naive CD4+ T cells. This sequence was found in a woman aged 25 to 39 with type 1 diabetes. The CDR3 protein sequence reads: CASSLDRNTEAFF. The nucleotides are TGTGCCAGCAGTCTTGACAGGAACACTGAAGCTTTCTTT.